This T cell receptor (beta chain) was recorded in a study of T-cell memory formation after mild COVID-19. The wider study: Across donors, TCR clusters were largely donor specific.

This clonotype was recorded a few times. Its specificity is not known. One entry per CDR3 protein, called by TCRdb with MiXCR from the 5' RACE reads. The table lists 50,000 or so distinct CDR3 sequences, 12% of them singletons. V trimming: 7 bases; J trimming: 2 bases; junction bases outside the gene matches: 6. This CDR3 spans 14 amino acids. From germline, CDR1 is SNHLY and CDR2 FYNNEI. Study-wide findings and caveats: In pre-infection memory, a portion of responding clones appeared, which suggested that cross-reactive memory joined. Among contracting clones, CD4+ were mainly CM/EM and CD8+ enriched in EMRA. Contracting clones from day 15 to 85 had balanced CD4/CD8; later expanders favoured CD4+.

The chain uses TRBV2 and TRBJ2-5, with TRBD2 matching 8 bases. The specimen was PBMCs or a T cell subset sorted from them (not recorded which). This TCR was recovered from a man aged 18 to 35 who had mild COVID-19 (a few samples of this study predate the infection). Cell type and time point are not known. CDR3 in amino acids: CASIPRGAQETQYF. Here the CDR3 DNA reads TGTGCCAGCATTCCGCGGGGGGCACAAGAGACCCAGTACTTC.